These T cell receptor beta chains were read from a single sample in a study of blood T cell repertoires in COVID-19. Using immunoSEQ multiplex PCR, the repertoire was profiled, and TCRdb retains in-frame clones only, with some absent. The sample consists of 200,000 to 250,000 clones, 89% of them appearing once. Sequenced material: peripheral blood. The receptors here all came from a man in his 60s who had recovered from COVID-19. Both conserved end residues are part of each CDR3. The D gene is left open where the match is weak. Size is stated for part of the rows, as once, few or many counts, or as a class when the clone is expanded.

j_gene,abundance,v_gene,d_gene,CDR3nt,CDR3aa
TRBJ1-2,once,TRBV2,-,TGTGCCAGCAGTGAAGCCCCGGGGAGGGTCTATGGCTACACCTTC,CASSEAPGRVYGYTF
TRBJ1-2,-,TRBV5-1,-,TGCGCCAGCAGCTTGGGGCTCGGAGATGGCTACACCTTC,CASSLGLGDGYTF
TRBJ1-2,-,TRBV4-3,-,TGCGCCAGCAGCTCCGTAGGGGCCACCAATGGCTACACCTTC,CASSSVGATNGYTF
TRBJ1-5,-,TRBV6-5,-,TGTGCCAGCACTGGCACAAACAATCAGCCCCAGCATTTT,CASTGTNNQPQHF
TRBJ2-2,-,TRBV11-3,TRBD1,TGTGCCAGCTCTGCAGGGGGTCGGAACACCGGGGAGCTGTTTTTT,CASSAGGRNTGELFF
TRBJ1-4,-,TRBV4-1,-,TGCGCCAGCAGCCAAGAGCCCGGACGGACAGCTAATGAAAAACTGTTTTTT,CASSQEPGRTANEKLFF
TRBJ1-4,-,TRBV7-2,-,TGTGCCAGCAGCTCCGAGGTTACTAATGAAAAACTGTTTTTT,CASSSEVTNEKLFF
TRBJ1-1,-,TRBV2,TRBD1,TGTGCCAGCGTTTATGGACAGGGGGCGTCTGAAGCTTTCTTT,CASVYGQGASEAFF
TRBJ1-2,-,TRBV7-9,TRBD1,TGTGCCAGCAGCCCGGACAGGGCGTACAACTATGGCTACACCTTC,CASSPDRAYNYGYTF
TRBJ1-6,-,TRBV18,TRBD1,TGTGCCAGCTCACCATCTTCGGGACAGAATTCACCCCTCCACTTT,CASSPSSGQNSPLHF
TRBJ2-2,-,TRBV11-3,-,TGTGCCAGCAGCGTCGGGGGGCTCGGGGAGCTGTTTTTT,CASSVGGLGELFF
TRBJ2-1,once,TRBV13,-,TGTGCCAGCAGTATCCAGGGGTTAAGGACGTCCGATGAGCAGTTCTTC,CASSIQGLRTSDEQFF
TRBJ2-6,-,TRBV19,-,TGTGCCAGTAGTATAGATGACATTTCCTACTCTGGGGCCAACGTCCTGACTTTC,CASSIDDISYSGANVLTF
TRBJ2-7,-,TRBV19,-,TGTGCCAGTAGCCTGAGCCAGGGGTCCCTCTACGAGCAGTACTTC,CASSLSQGSLYEQYF
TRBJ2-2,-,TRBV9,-,TGTGCCAGCAGCGGACGCCGCGGGGCGGTTTTAAGGTCGGGGGAGCTGTTTTTT,CASSGRRGAVLRSGELFF
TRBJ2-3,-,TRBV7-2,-,TGTGCCAGCAGCTTAGGGTGGGGCTTAGGAGATACGCAGTATTTT,CASSLGWGLGDTQYF
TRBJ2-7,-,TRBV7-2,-,TGTGCCAGCAGCTTATCACAGTCCTTCTACGAGCAGTACTTC,CASSLSQSFYEQYF
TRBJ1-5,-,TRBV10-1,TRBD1,TGCGCCAGCAGTCTACAGGGGACGTATAGCAATCAGCCCCAGCATTTT,CASSLQGTYSNQPQHF
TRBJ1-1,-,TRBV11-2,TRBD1,TGTGCCAGCAGCTTAGGTGGGACAGGGGTTTCAGCTTTCTTT,CASSLGGTGVSAFF
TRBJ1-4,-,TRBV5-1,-,TGCGCCAGCAGCTTTGGACAGAATAATGAAAAACTGTTTTTT,CASSFGQNNEKLFF
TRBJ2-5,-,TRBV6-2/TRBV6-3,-,TGTGCCAGCAGTACTCAAGAGACCCAGTACTTC,CASSTQETQYF
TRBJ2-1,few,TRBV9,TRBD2,TGTGCCAGCAGCGATCGACTAGCGGGGACTTTAGAGCAGTTCTTC,CASSDRLAGTLEQFF
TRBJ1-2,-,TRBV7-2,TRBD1,TGTGCCAGCACAAAGATTATGGACAGGGCCCTAGCTAACTATGGCTACACCTTC,CASTKIMDRALANYGYTF
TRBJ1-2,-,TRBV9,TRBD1,TGTGCCAGCAGCCCTACCCTCGGGACAGGGTTTGCGTCTGGCTACACCTTC,CASSPTLGTGFASGYTF
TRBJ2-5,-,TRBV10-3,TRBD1,TGTGCCATCAGTGAGACTTCCGGACAGGGGTGGGAGACCCAGTACTTC,CAISETSGQGWETQYF
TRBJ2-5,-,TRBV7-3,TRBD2,TGTGCCAGCAGCCTCGGACTAGCGCGGGGAGAGACCCAGTACTTC,CASSLGLARGETQYF
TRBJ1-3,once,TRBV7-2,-,TGTGCCAGCAGCTATCGGACAGCCTCTGGAAACACCATATATTTT,CASSYRTASGNTIYF
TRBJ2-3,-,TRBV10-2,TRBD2,TGCGCCGCCCGGACGGCGGGGGGCACAGATACGCAGTATTTT,CAARTAGGTDTQYF
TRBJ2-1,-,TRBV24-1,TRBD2,TGTGCCACCAGTTACCTCGCGGGGGGCAATGAGCAGTTCTTC,CATSYLAGGNEQFF
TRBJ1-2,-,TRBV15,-,TGTGCCACCAGCAGAGATAATTCAGGGTTGGATGGCTACACCTTC,CATSRDNSGLDGYTF
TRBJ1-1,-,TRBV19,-,TGTGCCAGTAGTATATCTAGGGGGTACACTGAAGCTTTCTTT,CASSISRGYTEAFF
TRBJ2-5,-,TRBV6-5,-,TGTGCCAGCAGGGTGCTGGGGGCGAACCAAGAGACCCAGTACTTC,CASRVLGANQETQYF
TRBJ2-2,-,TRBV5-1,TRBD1,TGCGCCAGCAGCCCGGGACAGGGGCTCGCGAACACCGGGGAGCTGTTTTTT,CASSPGQGLANTGELFF
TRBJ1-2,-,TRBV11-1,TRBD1,TGTGCCAGCAGCGCAGACAGGGGCTCTGGGAATGGCTACACCTTC,CASSADRGSGNGYTF
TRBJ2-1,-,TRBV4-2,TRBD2,TGTGCCAGCAGCACCCGCGGGTTTAGCGGGAGCTCCTACAATGAGCAGTTCTTC,CASSTRGFSGSSYNEQFF
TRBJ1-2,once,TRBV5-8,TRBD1,TGTGCCAGCAGGCTCCGGGACAGGGGTACGGAGGGCTACACCTTC,CASRLRDRGTEGYTF
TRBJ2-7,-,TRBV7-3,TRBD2,TGTGCCAGCAGCTTAATACCTAGCGGGAGCTACGAGCAGTACTTC,CASSLIPSGSYEQYF
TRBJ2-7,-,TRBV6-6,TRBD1,TGTGCCAGCAGTTACCGTCAGGGGGACGAGCAGTACTTC,CASSYRQGDEQYF